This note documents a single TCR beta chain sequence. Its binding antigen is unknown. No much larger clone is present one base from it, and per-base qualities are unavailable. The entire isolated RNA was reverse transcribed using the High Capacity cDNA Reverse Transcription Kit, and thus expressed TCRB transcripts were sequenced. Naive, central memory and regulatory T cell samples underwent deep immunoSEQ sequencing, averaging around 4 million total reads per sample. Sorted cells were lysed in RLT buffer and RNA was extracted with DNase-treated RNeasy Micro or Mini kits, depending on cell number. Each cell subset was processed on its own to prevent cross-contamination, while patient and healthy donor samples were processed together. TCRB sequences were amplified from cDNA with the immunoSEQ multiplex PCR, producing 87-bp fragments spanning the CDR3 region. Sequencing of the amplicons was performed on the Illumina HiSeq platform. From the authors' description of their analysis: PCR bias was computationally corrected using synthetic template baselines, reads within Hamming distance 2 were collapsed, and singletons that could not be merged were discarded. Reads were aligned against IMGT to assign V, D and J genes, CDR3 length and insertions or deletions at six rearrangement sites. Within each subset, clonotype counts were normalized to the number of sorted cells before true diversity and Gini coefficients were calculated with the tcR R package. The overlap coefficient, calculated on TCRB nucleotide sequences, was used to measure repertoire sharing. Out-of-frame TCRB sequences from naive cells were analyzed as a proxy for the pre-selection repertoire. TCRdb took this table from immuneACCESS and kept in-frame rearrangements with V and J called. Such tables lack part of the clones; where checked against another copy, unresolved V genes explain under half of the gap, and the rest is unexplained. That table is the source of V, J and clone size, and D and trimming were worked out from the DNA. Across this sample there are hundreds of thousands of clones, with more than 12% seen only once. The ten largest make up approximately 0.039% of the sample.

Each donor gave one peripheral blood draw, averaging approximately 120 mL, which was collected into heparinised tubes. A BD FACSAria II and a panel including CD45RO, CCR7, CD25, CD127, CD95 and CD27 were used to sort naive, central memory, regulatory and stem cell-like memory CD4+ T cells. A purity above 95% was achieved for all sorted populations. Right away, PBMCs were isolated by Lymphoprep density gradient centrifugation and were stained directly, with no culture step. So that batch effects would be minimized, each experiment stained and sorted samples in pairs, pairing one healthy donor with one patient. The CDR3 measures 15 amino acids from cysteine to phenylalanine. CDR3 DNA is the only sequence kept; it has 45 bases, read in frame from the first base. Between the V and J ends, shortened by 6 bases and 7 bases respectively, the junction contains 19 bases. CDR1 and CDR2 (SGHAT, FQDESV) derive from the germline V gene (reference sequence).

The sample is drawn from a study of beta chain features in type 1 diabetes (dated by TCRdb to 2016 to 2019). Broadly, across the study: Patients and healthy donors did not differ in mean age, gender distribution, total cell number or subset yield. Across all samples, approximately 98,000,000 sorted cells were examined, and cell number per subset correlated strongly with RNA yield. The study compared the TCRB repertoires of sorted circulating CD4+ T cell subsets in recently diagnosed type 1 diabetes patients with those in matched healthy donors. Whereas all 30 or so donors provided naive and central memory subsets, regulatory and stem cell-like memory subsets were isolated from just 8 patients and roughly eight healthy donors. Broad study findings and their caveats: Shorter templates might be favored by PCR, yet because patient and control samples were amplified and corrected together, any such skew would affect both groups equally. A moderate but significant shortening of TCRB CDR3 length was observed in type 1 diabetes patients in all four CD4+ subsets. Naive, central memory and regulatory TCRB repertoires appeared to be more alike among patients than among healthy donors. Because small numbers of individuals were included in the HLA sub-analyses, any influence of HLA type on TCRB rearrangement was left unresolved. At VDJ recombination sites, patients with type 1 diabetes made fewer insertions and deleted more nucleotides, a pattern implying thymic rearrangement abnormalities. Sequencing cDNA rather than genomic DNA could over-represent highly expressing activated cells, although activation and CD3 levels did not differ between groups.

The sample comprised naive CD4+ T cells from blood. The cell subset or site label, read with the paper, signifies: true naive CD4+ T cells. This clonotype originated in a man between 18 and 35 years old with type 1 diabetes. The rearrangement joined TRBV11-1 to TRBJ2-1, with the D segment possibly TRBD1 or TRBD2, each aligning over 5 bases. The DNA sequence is TGTGCCAGCAGTCTCTCAGGGTGGACTGGGAATGAGCAGTTCTTC. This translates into CASSLSGWTGNEQFF.